This T cell receptor (beta chain) was obtained from a study of T cell changes during pregnancy in multiple sclerosis. Between the trimmed V and J ends, which lost 0 bases and 1 base, there was a span of 8 bases. CDR3 length: 14 residues. Germline lookup yields CDR1 SGHRS and CDR2 YFSETQ. Generated by immunoSEQ multiplex PCR, the TCRdb table keeps only in-frame clones and is missing some. In the table there are 60,000 to 70,000 clones, 90% to 95% of which are singletons. With regard to this clone: Within the sample, other DNA sequences also encode this same CDR3.

The rearrangement uses TRBV5-1 and TRBJ2-7; D is perhaps TRBD2 (6 bases). This receptor was obtained from a female donor in good health, enrolled as a control in a pregnancy study. The input for sequencing was peripheral blood, taken in the third trimester of pregnancy. CDR3 bases: TGCGCCAGCAGCTTGGCCGGGGGATCCTACGAGCAGTACTTC. This gives the protein CASSLAGGSYEQYF.